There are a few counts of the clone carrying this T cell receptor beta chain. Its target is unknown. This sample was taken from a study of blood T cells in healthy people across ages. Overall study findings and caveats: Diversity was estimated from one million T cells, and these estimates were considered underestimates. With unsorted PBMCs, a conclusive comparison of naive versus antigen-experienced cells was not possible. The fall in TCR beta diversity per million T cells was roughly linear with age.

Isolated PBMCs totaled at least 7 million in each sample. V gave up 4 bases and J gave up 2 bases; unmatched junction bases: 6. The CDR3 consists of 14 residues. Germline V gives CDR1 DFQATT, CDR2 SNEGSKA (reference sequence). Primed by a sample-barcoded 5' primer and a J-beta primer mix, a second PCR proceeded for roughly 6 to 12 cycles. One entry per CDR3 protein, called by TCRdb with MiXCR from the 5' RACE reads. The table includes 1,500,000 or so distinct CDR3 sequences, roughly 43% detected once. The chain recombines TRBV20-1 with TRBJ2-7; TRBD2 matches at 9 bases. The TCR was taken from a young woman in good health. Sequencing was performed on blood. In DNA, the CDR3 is TGCAGTGCTAATAGCGGGGGCCTCACCTACGAGCAGTACTTC. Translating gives CSANSGGLTYEQYF.